This TCR beta chain comes out of a study of a mutant IDH1 vaccine in newly diagnosed glioma. Study overall: Vaccines began 4-6 weeks after radiotherapy alone, or with temozolomide cycles. Treated patients showed a male proportion of around 60%, a female proportion of around 40%, and a mean age of 40.4 years.

The CDR3 is made up of 13 amino acids. CDR1 is MNHEY, CDR2 SMNVEV, per germline (reference sequence). The V end lost 3 bases, the J end lost 3 bases, and 8 bases lay between the germline ends. The time point was: week 35, safety follow-up. Vaccination comprised doses that each held 300 ug of mutant IDH1 20-mer peptide, plus topical imiquimod. Scheduled for weeks 1, 3, 5, 7, 11, 15, 19 and 23, eight vaccinations were given to patients. In its sample, this clone was seen once. Its antigen is currently unknown. Using immunoSEQ multiplex PCR, the repertoire was profiled, and TCRdb retains in-frame clones only, with some absent. The sample carries some 50,000 clones, approximately 92% recorded once. Findings and limits, study-wide: Changes in the top peripheral T cell clonotypes seemingly had no bearing on pseudoprogression.

This TCR came from a man aged 50-59 years with glioma. This chain connects TRBV27 to TRBJ1-1; D gene uncertain. The sample consisted of PBMCs, taken from a glioma patient whose treatment included an IDH1 peptide vaccine. CDR3 DNA: TGTGCCAGCAGTTTCATGCGCGACACTGAAGCTTTCTTT. The encoded protein is CASSFMRDTEAFF.